This TCR beta chain came from a study of shared clonotypes between healthy human individuals. Here immunoSEQ multiplex PCR was the method, and the copy in TCRdb shows in-frame clones only, minus some. The sample includes about 990,000 clones, approximately 78% of them seen just once. CD4+ cell separation produced CD45RA+ naive and CD45RA-negative memory subsets. Study-wide points: The four-donor shared clonotypes exceeded non-shared clonotypes in generation probability, with non-shared ones scoring lower.

CDR1 and CDR2 (germline): SQVTM, ANQGSEA. Trimming stripped 7 bases from V and 5 bases from J, with 8 bases between. This CDR3 comprises 10 residues. Turning to this clone: Antigen: not known.

The source material was memory CD4+ T cells from PBMCs. Subset defined: CD45RA-negative fraction. The TCR originated in a man aged 18 to 29 in good health. Some clones in this sample may be carry-over from other donors' samples. The genes are TRBV29-1 and TRBJ2-5; D might be TRBD2 (5 bases). CDR3 in DNA: TGCAGCGCCGGGATGGAGACCCAGTACTTC. Translated, it gives CSAGMETQYF.